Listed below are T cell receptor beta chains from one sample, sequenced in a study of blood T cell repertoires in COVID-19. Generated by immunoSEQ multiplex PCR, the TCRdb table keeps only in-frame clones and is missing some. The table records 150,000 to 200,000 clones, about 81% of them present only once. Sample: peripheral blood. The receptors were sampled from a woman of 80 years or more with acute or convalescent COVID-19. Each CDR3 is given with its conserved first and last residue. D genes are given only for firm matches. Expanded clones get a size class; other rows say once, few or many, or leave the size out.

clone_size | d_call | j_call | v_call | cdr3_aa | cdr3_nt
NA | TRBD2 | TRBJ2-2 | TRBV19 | CASRRASGRVDGELFF | TGTGCCAGTAGAAGGGCTAGCGGGAGAGTTGACGGGGAGCTGTTTTTT
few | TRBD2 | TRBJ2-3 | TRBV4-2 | CASSQDIQRGNTDTQYF | TGTGCCAGCAGCCAAGATATCCAGCGGGGGAATACAGATACGCAGTATTTT
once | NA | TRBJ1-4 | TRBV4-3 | CASSQDLAATNEKLFF | TGCGCCAGCAGCCAAGATTTGGCAGCAACTAATGAAAAACTGTTTTTT
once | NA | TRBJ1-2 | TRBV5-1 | CASSLLGQGRGGYTF | TGCGCCAGCAGCTTGTTGGGTCAGGGGAGAGGTGGCTACACCTTC
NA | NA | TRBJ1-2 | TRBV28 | CASTRRRDGYTF | TGTGCCAGTACCCGCAGGAGGGATGGCTACACCTTC
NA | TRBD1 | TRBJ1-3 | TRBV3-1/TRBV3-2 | CASSRALGDRGLNTIYF | TGTGCCAGCAGCCGGGCGCTCGGGGACAGGGGATTGAACACCATATATTTT
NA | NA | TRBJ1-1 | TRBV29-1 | CSVTSGLAEAFF | TGCAGCGTTACCTCAGGGTTAGCTGAAGCTTTCTTT
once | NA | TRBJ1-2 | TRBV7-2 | CASSFSPGINYGYTF | TGTGCCAGCAGCTTCAGTCCAGGGATTAACTATGGCTACACCTTC
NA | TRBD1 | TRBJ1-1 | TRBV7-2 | CASSLASRGWTTEAFF | TGTGCCAGCAGCTTAGCTAGCAGGGGGTGGACCACTGAAGCTTTCTTT
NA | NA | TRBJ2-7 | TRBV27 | CASSSELSSYEQYF | TGTGCCAGCAGTTCGGAGCTTAGCTCCTACGAGCAGTACTTC
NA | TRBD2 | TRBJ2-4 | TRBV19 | CASRTSAYGAKNIQYF | TGTGCCAGCAGGACTAGCGCCTACGGAGCCAAAAACATTCAGTACTTC
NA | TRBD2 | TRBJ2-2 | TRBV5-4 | CASRGGIATGELFF | TGTGCCAGCAGGGGAGGGATCGCGACCGGGGAGCTGTTTTTT
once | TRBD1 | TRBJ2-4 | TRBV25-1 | CASSESRTGTNIQYF | TGTGCCAGCAGTGAATCCCGGACAGGGACAAACATTCAGTACTTC
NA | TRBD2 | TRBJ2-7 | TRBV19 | CASSISPVLAGVSYEQYF | TGTGCCAGTAGTATAAGCCCTGTCCTAGCGGGGGTCTCCTACGAGCAGTACTTC
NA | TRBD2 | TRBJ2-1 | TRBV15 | CATSRDRRLAGINEQFF | TGTGCCACCAGCAGAGATAGAAGACTAGCGGGTATCAATGAGCAGTTCTTC
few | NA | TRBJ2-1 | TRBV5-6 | CASSTQEKGGDEQFF | TGTGCCAGCAGCACACAGGAAAAGGGTGGAGATGAGCAGTTCTTC
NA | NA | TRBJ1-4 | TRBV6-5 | CASSYSGRTNEKLFF | TGTGCCAGCAGTTACTCTGGGAGAACTAATGAAAAACTGTTTTTT
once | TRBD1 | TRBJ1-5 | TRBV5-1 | CASSLGDRDDQPQHF | TGCGCCAGCAGCTTGGGGGACAGGGATGATCAGCCCCAGCATTTT
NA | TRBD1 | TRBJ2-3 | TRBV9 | CASSVGPGGSTDTQYF | TGTGCCAGCAGCGTCGGACCAGGGGGAAGCACAGATACGCAGTATTTT
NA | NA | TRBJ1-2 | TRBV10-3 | CAISDVDTILF | TGTGCCATCAGTGACGTGGACACGATCCTCTTC
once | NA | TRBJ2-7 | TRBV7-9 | CASSPRGAYEQYF | TGTGCCAGCAGCCCTCGGGGAGCCTACGAGCAGTACTTC